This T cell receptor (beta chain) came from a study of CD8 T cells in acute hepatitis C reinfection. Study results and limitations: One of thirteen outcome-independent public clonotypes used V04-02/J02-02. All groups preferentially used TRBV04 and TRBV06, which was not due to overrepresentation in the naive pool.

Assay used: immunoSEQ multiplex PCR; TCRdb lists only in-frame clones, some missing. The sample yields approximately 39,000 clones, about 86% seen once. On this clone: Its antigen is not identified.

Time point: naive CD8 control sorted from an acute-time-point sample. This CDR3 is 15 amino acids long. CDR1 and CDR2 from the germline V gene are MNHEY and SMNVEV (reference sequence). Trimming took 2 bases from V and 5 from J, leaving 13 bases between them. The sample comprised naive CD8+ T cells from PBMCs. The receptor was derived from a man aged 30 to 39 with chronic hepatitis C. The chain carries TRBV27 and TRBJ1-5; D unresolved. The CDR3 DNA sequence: TGTGCCAGCAGTTTAGGGGTTTCCGGAGATCAGCCCCAGCATTTT. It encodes CASSLGVSGDQPQHF.